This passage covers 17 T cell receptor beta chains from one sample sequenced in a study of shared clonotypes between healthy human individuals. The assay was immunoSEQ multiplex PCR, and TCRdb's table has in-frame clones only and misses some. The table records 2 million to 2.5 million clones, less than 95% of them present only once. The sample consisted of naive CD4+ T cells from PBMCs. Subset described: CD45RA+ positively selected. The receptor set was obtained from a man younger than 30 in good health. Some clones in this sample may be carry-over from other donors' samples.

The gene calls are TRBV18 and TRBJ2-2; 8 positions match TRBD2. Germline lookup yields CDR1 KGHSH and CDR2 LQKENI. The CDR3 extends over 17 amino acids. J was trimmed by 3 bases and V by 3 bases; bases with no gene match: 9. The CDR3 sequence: CASSPQPGGVYTGELFF. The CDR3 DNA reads TGTGCCAGCTCACCCCAACCGGGAGGGGTCTACACCGGGGAGCTGTTTTTT.

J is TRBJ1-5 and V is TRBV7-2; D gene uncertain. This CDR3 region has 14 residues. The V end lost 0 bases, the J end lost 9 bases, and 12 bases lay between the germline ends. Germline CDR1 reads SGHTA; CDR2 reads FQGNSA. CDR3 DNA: TGTGCCAGCAGCTTAGCTTTCACGCGAGGGCCCCAGCATTTT. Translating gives CASSLAFTRGPQHF. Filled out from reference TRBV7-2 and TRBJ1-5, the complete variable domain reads GAGVSQSPSNKVTEKGKDVELRCDPISGHTALYWYRQSLGQGLEFLIYFQGNSAPDKSGLPSDRFSAERTGGSVSTLTIQRTQQEDSAVYLCASSLAFTRGPQHFGDGTRLSIL.

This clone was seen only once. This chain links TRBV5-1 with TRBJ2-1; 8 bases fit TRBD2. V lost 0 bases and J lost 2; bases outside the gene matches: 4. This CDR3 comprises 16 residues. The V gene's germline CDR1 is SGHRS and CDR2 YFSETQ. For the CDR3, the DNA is TGCGCCAGCAGCTTGGCCCCAGCGGGAGCCTACAATGAGCAGTTCTTC. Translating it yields CASSLAPAGAYNEQFF.

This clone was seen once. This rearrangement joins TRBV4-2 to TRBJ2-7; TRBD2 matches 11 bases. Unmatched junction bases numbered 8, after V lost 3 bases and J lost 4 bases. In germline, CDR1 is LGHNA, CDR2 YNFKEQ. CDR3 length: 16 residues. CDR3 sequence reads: CASSHATSGSAYEQYF. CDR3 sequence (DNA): TGTGCCAGCAGCCATGCAACTAGCGGGAGTGCGTACGAGCAGTACTTC.

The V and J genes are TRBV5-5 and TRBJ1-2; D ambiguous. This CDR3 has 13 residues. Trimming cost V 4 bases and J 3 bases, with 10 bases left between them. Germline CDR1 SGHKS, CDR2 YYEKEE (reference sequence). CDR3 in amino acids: CASSQDGYYGYTF. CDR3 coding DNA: TGTGCCAGCAGCCAAGACGGATACTATGGCTACACCTTC.

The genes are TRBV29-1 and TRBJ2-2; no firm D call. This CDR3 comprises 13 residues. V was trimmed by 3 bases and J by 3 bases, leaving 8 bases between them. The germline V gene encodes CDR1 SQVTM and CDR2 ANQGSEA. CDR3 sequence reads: CSVDRRHTGELFF. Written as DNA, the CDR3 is TGCAGCGTTGACAGGCGGCACACCGGGGAGCTGTTTTTT.

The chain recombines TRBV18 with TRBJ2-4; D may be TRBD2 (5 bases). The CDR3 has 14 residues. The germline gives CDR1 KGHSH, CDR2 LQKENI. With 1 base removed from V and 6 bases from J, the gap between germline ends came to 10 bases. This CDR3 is CASSPQRSLNIQYF. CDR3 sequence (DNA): TGTGCCAGCTCACCACAGCGGAGTCTAAACATTCAGTACTTC.

The CDR3: CASSARTLPSYEQYF. In nucleotides, the CDR3 is TGTGCCAGCAGCGCCCGGACTCTCCCCTCCTACGAGCAGTACTTC. The V gene is TRBV11-2, the J gene TRBJ2-7, with D maybe TRBD2 (5 bases). CDR1 is SGHAT, CDR2 FQNNGV, per germline. There are 15 residues in the CDR3. V lost 5 bases and J 0 bases, leaving 14 bases between the germline ends. Full variable domain (missing parts from reference TRBV11-2 and TRBJ2-7): EAGVAQSPRYKIIEKRQSVAFWCNPISGHATLYWYQQILGQGPKLLIQFQNNGVVDDSQLPKDRFSAERLKGVDSTLKIQPAKLEDSAVYLCASSARTLPSYEQYFGPGTRLTVT.

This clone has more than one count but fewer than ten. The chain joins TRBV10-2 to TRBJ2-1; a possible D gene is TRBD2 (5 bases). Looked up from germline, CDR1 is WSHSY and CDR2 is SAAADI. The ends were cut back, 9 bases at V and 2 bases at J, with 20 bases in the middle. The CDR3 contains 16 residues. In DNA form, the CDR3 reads TGCGCCAGGACCATAGCCGAGGGCCGAACCTACAATGAGCAGTTCTTC. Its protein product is CARTIAEGRTYNEQFF.

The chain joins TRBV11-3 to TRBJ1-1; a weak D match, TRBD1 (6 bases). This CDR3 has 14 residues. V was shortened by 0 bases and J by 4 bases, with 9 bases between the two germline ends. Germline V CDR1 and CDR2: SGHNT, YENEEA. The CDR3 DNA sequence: TGTGCCAGCAGCTTAGACAGGGGCGCCACTGAAGCTTTCTTT. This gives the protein CASSLDRGATEAFF.

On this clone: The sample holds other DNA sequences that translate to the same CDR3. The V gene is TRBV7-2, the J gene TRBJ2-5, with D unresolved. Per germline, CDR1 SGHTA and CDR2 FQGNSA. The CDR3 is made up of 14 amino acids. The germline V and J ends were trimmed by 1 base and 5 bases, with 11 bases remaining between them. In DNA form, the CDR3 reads TGTGCCAGCAGCTTAGGACACCGAGTGGAGACCCAGTACTTC. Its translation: CASSLGHRVETQYF. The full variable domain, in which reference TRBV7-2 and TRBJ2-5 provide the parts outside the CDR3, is GAGVSQSPSNKVTEKGKDVELRCDPISGHTALYWYRQSLGQGLEFLIYFQGNSAPDKSGLPSDRFSAERTGGSVSTLTIQRTQQEDSAVYLCASSLGHRVETQYFGPGTRLLVL.

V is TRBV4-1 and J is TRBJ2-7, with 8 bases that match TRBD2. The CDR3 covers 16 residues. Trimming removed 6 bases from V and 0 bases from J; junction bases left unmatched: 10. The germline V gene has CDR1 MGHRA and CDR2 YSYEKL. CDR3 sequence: CASRGSAGGSSYEQYF. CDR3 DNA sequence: TGCGCCAGCAGGGGCTCGGCGGGGGGATCCTCCTACGAGCAGTACTTC.

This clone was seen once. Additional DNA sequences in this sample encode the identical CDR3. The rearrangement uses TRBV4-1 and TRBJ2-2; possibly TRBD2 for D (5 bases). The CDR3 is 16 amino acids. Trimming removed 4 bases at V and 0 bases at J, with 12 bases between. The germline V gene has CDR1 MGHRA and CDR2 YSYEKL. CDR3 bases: TGCGCCAGCAGCCCCCGTGGAGCGGCGAACACCGGGGAGCTGTTTTTT. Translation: CASSPRGAANTGELFF.

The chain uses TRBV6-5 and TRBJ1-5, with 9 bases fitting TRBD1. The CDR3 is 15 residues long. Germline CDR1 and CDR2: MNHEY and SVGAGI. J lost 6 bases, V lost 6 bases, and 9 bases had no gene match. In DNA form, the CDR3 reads TGTGCCAGCAGGCAGCCAAGGACAGGGGCTCAGCCCCAGCATTTT. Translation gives CASRQPRTGAQPQHF.

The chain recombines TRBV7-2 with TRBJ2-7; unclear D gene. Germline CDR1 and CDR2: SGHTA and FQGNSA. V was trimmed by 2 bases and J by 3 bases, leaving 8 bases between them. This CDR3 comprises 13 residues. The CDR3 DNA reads TGTGCCAGCAGCTTATGGGTTCGCTACGAGCAGTACTTC. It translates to CASSLWVRYEQYF.

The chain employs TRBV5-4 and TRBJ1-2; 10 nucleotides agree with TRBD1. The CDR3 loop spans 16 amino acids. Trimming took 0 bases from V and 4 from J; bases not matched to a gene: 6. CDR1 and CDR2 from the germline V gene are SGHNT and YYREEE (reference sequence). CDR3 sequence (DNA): TGTGCCAGCAGCTTGGGGGGGACAGGGGCACTCTATGGCTACACCTTC. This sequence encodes CASSLGGTGALYGYTF.

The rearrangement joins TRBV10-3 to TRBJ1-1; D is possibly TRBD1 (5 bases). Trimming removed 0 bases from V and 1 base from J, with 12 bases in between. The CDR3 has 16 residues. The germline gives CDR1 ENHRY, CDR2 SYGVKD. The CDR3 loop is CAISESRGGPNTEAFF. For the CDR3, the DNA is TGTGCCATCAGTGAGTCCCGGGGCGGACCGAACACTGAAGCTTTCTTT.